This TCR beta chain was recovered during a study of molecular identifiers for immune sequencing clone quantification. Notes on this clonotype: Its specificity is unknown.

Germline values: CDR1 SGHNT, CDR2 YYREEE (reference sequence). This CDR3 contains 16 residues. Trimming cost V 0 bases and J 2 bases; bases outside gene matches: 7. TCRdb re-called the PCR reads with MiXCR, one entry per CDR3 protein. The sample has about 500,000 distinct CDR3 sequences; roughly 24% are singletons. General observations from the study: Over 99% of CMV-specific effector molecules, but under 1% of naive ones, were in clones above 20 copies.

This receptor was taken from a human donor in good health. Some libraries in this study had Jurkat cell RNA spiked in. The sample comprised naive CD8+ T cells from blood, with Jurkat cell RNA spiked in. Indicated subset: FACS-sorted CD8+CD4-CCR7+CD45RA+ naive T cells. The V call is TRBV5-4, the J call TRBJ2-7, with 8 bases identical to TRBD2. In DNA, the CDR3 is TGTGCCAGCAGCTTGGGGGTTAGCGGGAACCCCTACGAGCAGTACTTC. It encodes CASSLGVSGNPYEQYF.